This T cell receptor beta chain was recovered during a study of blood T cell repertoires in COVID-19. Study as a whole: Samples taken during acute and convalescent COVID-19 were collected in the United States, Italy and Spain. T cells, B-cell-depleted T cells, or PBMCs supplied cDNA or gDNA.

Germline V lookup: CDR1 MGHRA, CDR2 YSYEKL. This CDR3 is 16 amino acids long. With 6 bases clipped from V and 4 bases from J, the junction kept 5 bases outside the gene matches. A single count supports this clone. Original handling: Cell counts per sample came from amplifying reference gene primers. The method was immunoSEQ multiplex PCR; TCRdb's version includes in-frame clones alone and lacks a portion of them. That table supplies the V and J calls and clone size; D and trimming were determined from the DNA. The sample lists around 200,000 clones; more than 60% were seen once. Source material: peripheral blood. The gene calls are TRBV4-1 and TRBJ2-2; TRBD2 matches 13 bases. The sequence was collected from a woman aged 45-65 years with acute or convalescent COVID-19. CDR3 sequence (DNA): TGCGCCAGCAGACTAGCGGGGGGGCCAGTCACCGGGGAGCTGTTTTTT. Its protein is CASRLAGGPVTGELFF.